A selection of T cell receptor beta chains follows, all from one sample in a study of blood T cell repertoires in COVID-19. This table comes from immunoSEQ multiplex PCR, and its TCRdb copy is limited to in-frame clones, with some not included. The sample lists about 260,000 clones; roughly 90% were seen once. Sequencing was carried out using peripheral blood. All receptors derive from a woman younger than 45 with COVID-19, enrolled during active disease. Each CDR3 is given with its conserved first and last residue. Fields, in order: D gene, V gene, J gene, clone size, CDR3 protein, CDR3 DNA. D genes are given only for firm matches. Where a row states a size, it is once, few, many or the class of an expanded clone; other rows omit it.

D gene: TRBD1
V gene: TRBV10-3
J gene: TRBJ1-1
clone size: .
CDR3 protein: CATQGQGGTEAFF
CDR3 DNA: TGTGCCACCCAAGGACAGGGTGGGACTGAAGCTTTCTTT

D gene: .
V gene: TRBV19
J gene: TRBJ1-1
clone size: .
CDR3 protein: CASNKVGSRMNTEAFF
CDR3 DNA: TGTGCCTCAAATAAGGTCGGGAGTAGAATGAACACTGAAGCTTTCTTT

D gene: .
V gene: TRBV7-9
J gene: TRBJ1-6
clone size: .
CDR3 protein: CASSRGGSYNSPLHF
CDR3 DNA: TGTGCCAGCAGCCGAGGGGGCTCCTATAATTCACCCCTCCACTTT

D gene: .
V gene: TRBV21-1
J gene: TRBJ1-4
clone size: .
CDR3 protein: CASSYGRDEKLFF
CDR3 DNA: TGTGCCAGCAGCTATGGGAGGGACGAAAAACTGTTTTTT

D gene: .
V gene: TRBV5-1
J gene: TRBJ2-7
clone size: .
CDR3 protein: CASSPLGGIKYEQYF
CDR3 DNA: TGCGCCAGCAGCCCCCTAGGCGGGATTAAGTACGAGCAGTACTTC

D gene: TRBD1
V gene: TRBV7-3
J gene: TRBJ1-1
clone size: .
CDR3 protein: CASSPQGGNTEAFF
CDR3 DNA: TGTGCCAGCAGCCCTCAGGGGGGGAACACTGAAGCTTTCTTT

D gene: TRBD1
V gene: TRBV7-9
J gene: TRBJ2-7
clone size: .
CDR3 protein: CASSSTGTATYEQYF
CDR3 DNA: TGTGCCAGCAGCTCTACAGGGACAGCAACCTACGAGCAGTACTTC

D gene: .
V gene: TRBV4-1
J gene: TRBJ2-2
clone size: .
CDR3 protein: CASSHRDTNGAGELFF
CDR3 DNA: TGCGCCAGCAGCCACCGAGACACCAACGGGGCCGGGGAGCTGTTTTTT

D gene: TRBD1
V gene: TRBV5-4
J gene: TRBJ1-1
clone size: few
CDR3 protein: CASSYPTGENTEAFF
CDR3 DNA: TGTGCCAGCAGCTATCCGACAGGGGAGAACACTGAAGCTTTCTTT

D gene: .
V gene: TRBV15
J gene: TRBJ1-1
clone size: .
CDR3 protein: CATSRDLELAEAFF
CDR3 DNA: TGTGCCACCAGCAGAGATCTGGAGCTGGCTGAAGCTTTCTTT

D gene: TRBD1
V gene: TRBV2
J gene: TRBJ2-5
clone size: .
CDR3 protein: CASRPHRGQETQYF
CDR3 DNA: TGTGCCAGCAGGCCTCACAGGGGTCAAGAGACCCAGTACTTC

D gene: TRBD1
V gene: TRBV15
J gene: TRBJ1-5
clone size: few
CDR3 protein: CATSGVDRGINQPQHF
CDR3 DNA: TGTGCCACCAGCGGGGTCGACAGGGGGATCAATCAGCCCCAGCATTTT

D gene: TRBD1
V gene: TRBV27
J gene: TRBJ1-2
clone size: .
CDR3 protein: CASSPSRTGGYTF
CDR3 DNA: TGTGCCAGCAGCCCCTCCCGGACAGGTGGCTACACCTTC

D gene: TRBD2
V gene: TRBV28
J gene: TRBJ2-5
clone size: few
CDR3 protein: CASIPGLGETQYF
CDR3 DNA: TGTGCCAGCATTCCGGGACTAGGAGAGACCCAGTACTTC

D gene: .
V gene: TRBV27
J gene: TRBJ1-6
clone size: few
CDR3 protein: CASSLSKGLNSPLHF
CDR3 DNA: TGTGCCAGCAGTTTATCGAAGGGACTTAATTCACCCCTCCACTTT

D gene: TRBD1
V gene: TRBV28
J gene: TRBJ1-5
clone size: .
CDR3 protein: CASTISPGQGQPQHF
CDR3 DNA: TGTGCCAGCACTATCTCCCCGGGACAGGGTCAGCCCCAGCATTTT

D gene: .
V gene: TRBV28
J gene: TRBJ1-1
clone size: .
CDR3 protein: CASSLSAGNTEAFF
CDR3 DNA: TGTGCCAGCAGTTTATCCGCGGGGAACACTGAAGCTTTCTTT

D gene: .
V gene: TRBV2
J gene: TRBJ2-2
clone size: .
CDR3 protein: CASSVSRGTGELFF
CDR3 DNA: TGTGCCAGCAGTGTCAGTAGAGGTACCGGGGAGCTGTTTTTT

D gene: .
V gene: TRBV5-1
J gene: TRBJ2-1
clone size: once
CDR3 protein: CASSLDSYNEQFF
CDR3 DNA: TGCGCCAGCAGCCTGGACTCTTACAATGAGCAGTTCTTC

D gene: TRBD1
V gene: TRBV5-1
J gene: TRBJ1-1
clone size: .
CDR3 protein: CASSGRRTGGAYLPAEAFF
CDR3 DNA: TGCGCCAGCAGCGGACGGAGGACAGGGGGCGCTTACCTGCCGGCTGAAGCTTTCTTT

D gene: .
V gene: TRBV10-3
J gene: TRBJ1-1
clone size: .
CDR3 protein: CAIMRGAGTEAFF
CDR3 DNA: TGTGCCATCATGCGGGGGGCCGGCACTGAAGCTTTCTTT

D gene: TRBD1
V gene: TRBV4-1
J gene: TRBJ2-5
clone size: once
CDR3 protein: CASSQEDRGETQYF
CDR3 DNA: TGCGCCAGCAGCCAAGAGGACAGGGGGGAGACCCAGTACTTC

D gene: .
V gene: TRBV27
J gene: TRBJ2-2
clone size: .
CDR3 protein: CASTGWRAGGELFF
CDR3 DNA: TGTGCCAGCACCGGCTGGAGGGCGGGCGGGGAGCTGTTTTTT

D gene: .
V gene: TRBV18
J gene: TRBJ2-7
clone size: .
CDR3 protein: CASSLGDSSYEQYF
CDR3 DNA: TGTGCCAGCTCACTGGGCGATAGCTCCTACGAGCAGTACTTC

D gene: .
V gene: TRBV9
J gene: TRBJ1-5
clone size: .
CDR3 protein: CASSPSVEGNQPQHF
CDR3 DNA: TGTGCCAGCAGCCCCTCGGTGGAGGGCAATCAGCCCCAGCATTTT

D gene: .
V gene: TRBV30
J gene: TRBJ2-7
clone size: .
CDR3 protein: CAWNPQISYEQYF
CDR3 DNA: TGTGCCTGGAACCCCCAGATCTCCTACGAGCAGTACTTC